The 15 T cell receptor beta chains below come from one sample, sequenced in a study of blood T cells in healthy people across ages. Combining a sample-barcoded 5' primer with a J-beta primer mix, a second PCR ran for roughly 7 to 12 cycles. TCRdb reprocessed the 5' RACE reads with MiXCR, giving one entry per CDR3 protein. The repertoire has hundreds of thousands of distinct CDR3 sequences, around a fifth of them found once; the top ten carry 3.6%. Input material: blood. The receptors derive from a man aged 70 or older in good health.

This clonotype was found a few times. The V call is TRBV18, the J call TRBJ2-7; D may correspond to TRBD1 or TRBD2 (5 bases each). V lost 3 bases to trimming and J lost 7 bases, with 19 bases between them. The CDR3 is 15 residues long. Germline assignment: CDR1 KGHSH and CDR2 LQKENI. The CDR3 protein is CASSPWSGSPGEQYF. CDR3 DNA sequence: TGTGCCAGCTCACCGTGGTCAGGGTCCCCGGGGGAGCAGTACTTC.

This clonotype has only a few counts. The chain couples TRBV20-1 to TRBJ2-1; 10 positions match TRBD2. V trimming: 4 bases; J trimming: 5 bases; junction bases outside the gene matches: 8. The V gene's germline CDR1 is DFQATT and CDR2 SNEGSKA (reference sequence). The CDR3 extends over 15 amino acids. In DNA form, the CDR3 reads TGCAGTGCTATATATAGCGGGAGGTCCCACAATGAGCAGTTCTTC. This gives the protein CSAIYSGRSHNEQFF.

The rearrangement joins TRBV18 to TRBJ1-5; 10 positions match TRBD1. Trimming cost V 4 bases and J 6 bases; bases outside gene matches: 6. Looked up from germline, CDR1 is KGHSH and CDR2 is LQKENI. This CDR3 has 15 residues. The CDR3 DNA follows: TGTGCCAGCTCACTCGCGAGGGACAGGGGTCAGCCCCAGCATTTT. As protein: CASSLARDRGQPQHF.

This clonotype was seen just once. This sequence joins TRBV6-5 and TRBJ2-5; TRBD2 is a possible D gene (5 bases). TRBJ2-7 explains the end of the DNA better; the J call may be wrong. The V gene's germline CDR1 is MNHEY and CDR2 SVGAGI. This CDR3 contains 18 residues. CDR3 amino acids: CASSYSMAGGSDPYEQYF. Written as DNA, the CDR3 is TGTGCCAGCAGTTACAGCATGGCGGGCGGATCCGATCCCTACGAGCAGTACTTC.

The rearrangement links TRBV14 to TRBJ2-5, with TRBD2 matching 10 bases. CDR3 length equals 17 residues. Trimming at V came to 1 base and at J to 3 bases, leaving 8 bases not matched to a gene. Per germline, CDR1 SGHDN and CDR2 FVKESK. The CDR3 here is CASSQGSSGRPEETQYF. CDR3 bases: TGTGCCAGCAGCCAAGGTTCTAGCGGGAGACCCGAAGAGACCCAGTACTTC.

This clonotype was seen repeatedly, ten times or more. The V and J genes are TRBV5-1 and TRBJ2-5, with TRBD2 as a possible D gene (6 bases). The CDR3 is made up of 15 amino acids. Trimming removed 4 bases at V and 2 bases at J, with 15 bases between. Looked up from germline, CDR1 is SGHRS and CDR2 is YFSETQ. CDR3 amino acids: CASSAEGYNQETQYF. CDR3 bases: TGCGCCAGCAGCGCGGAGGGTTATAATCAAGAGACCCAGTACTTC. Full variable domain (remainder filled in from reference TRBV5-1 and TRBJ2-5): KAGVTQTPRYLIKTRGQQVTLSCSPISGHRSVSWYQQTPGQGLQFLFEYFSETQRNKGNFPGRFSGRQFSNSRSEMNVSTLELGDSALYLCASSAEGYNQETQYFGPGTRLLVL.

The genes are TRBV28 and TRBJ2-2; perhaps TRBD2 as D (5 bases). The V gene lost 5 bases and the J gene lost 5 bases, with 15 bases spanning the gap. CDR1 and CDR2 from the germline V gene are MDHEN and SYDVKM. The CDR3 is 15 residues long. The DNA for the CDR3 is TGTGCCAGCAGTCCCCCGGGGAGAGCGACCGGGGAGCTGTTTTTT. Its protein is CASSPPGRATGELFF.

This clonotype was counted between two and nine times. The V call is TRBV7-9, the J call TRBJ2-3; D is undetermined. The CDR3 has 14 amino acids. Looked up from germline, CDR1 is SEHNR and CDR2 is FQNEAQ (reference sequence). Trimming left V 5 bases short and J 5 bases short, with 14 bases between. Here the CDR3 reads CASSPGLSGDTQYF. The DNA for the CDR3 is TGTGCCAGCAGCCCGGGCCTCTCGGGAGATACGCAGTATTTT.

The CDR3 bases are TGTGCCAGCAATGGACAGGGAAGCAATCAGCCCCAGCATTTT. Translation: CASNGQGSNQPQHF. The V call is TRBV2, the J call TRBJ1-5; 8 positions agree with TRBD1. The trim removed 7 bases at V and 1 base at J, leaving 3 bases unmatched. CDR1 is SNHLY, CDR2 FYNNEI, per germline. The CDR3 runs 14 residues.

The J gene is TRBJ2-7, the V gene TRBV6-2 or TRBV6-3, with a weak D call TRBD1 (6 bases). The CDR3 is made up of 13 amino acids. Trimming removed 4 bases from V and 2 bases from J, with 9 bases in between. CDR1 MNHEY and CDR2 SVGEGT come from the germline V gene. The CDR3 coding sequence is TGTGCCAGCAGTTGGGGGACAACCTACGAGCAGTACTTC. This encodes CASSWGTTYEQYF.

CDR3: CASRTGDRPAKNIQYF. CDR3 nucleotide sequence: TGTGCCAGCAGGACCGGAGACAGACCAGCCAAAAACATTCAGTACTTC. The genes are TRBV2 and TRBJ2-4; D might be TRBD1 (5 bases). This CDR3 spans 16 amino acids. Germline CDR1 is SNHLY and CDR2 is FYNNEI. V lost 6 bases and J 0 bases, leaving 15 bases between the germline ends. The complete variable domain, with remaining parts taken from reference TRBV2 and TRBJ2-4, reads EPEVTQTPSHQVTQMGQEVILRCVPISNHLYFYWYRQILGQKVEFLVSFYNNEISEKSEIFDDQFSVERPDGSNFTLKIRSTKLEDSAMYFCASRTGDRPAKNIQYFGAGTRLSVL.

The chain recombines TRBV25-1 with TRBJ2-7, with 10 bases identical to TRBD1. The end of the DNA is better explained by TRBJ2-5, so the J call may be wrong. The CDR3 has 16 amino acids. CDR1 MGHDK and CDR2 SYGVNS come from the germline V gene. The chain's CDR3 is CASSDGDRGFTETQYF. The CDR3 DNA reads TGTGCCAGCAGTGATGGGGACAGGGGCTTCACAGAGACCCAGTACTTC.

The gene calls are TRBV28 and TRBJ2-4, with 9 bases fitting TRBD1. J was trimmed by 3 bases and V by 4 bases; bases with no gene match: 7. The length of the CDR3 is 16 residues. The germline V gene encodes CDR1 MDHEN and CDR2 SYDVKM. Here the CDR3 reads CASSSGTGLDKNIQYF. DNA of the CDR3: TGTGCCAGCAGTTCCGGGACAGGGTTGGACAAAAACATTCAGTACTTC.

This clonotype was recorded many times. J is TRBJ2-5 and V is TRBV5-1; D perhaps matches TRBD1 (5 bases). Germline V gene data show CDR1 as SGHRS and CDR2 as YFSETQ. This CDR3 comprises 14 residues. V was clipped by 4 bases and J by 4 bases, with 14 bases between them. The CDR3 DNA reads as TGCGCCAGCAGCCCAGACCAGGGTCGAGAGACCCAGTACTTC. Its protein product is CASSPDQGRETQYF.

This clonotype appeared many times. CDR3 residues: CASTSTLAGLGAQYF. The CDR3 DNA reads as TGTGCCAGCACGAGTACCCTAGCGGGGCTTGGGGCCCAGTACTTC. The chain employs TRBV28 and TRBJ2-5; 9 bases agree with TRBD2. Germline CDR1 is MDHEN and CDR2 is SYDVKM. After removal of 7 bases from V and 9 bases from J, the junction contained 15 bases not matched to a gene. The CDR3 totals 15 residues.